The 20 T cell receptor beta chains below were found in one sample sequenced in a study of T cells in Graves' hyperthyroidism and ophthalmopathy. TCR beta CDR3 sequences were amplified from RNA transcripts. Initially, a first-round RT-PCR of the TCR CDR3 employed the HTBI primer set. Using its own MiXCR run on the multiplex PCR reads, TCRdb lists one record per CDR3 protein. This sample carries nearly 600,000 distinct CDR3 sequences, 12% to 15% of them seen once, and the ten largest clones take around 7%. Sequenced input: blood. These receptors all stem from a woman aged 18-29 years with Graves' ophthalmopathy.

As concerns this clonotype: A much larger clone lies one base from this, so it may be a read error. The chain uses TRBV27 and TRBJ2-1, with no clear D. The length of the CDR3 is 12 residues. Trimming left V 6 bases short and J 10 bases short, with 13 bases between. CDR1 is MNHEY, CDR2 SMNVEV, per germline (reference sequence). The CDR3 loop reads CASSRFMGEQFF. The CDR3 DNA reads as TGTGCCAGCAGCCGTTTTATGGGGGAGCAGTTCTTC.

This clonotype was recorded a few times. The chain joins TRBV19 to TRBJ2-7; 8 bases line up with TRBD2. The CDR3 runs 13 residues. Germline V lookup: CDR1 LNHDA, CDR2 SQIVND (reference sequence). V was clipped by 5 bases and J by 5 bases; unmatched bases: 5. The CDR3 spells CASSREGQNEQYF. The CDR3 DNA reads as TGTGCCAGTAGTCGGGAGGGCCAAAACGAGCAGTACTTC.

This clonotype was seen more than once but under ten times. The V gene is TRBV25-1, the J gene TRBJ2-2; D is perhaps TRBD1 or TRBD2 (5 bases each). Trimming took off 3 bases at V and 6 bases at J, with 20 bases between the two ends. This CDR3 comprises 17 residues. The V gene's germline CDR1 is MGHDK and CDR2 SYGVNS. This chain's CDR3 is CASSDLFGAGRAGELFF. The CDR3 DNA is TGTGCCAGCAGTGATCTCTTTGGGGCGGGCCGGGCCGGGGAGCTGTTTTTT.

This clonotype appeared many times. The CDR3 spells CASSPSGRVSYNEQFF. CDR3 bases: TGTGCCAGCAGCCCTAGCGGGAGGGTTTCCTACAATGAGCAGTTCTTC. The chain has TRBV7-9 and TRBJ2-1, with TRBD2 matching over 12 bases. This CDR3 comprises 16 residues. Germline CDR1 is SEHNR and CDR2 is FQNEAQ (reference sequence). The J segment lost 1 base and the V segment lost 5 bases, leaving 3 bases of the junction unmatched.

In its sample, this clonotype was seen many times. The gene calls are TRBV7-9 and TRBJ1-2; unclear D gene. Germline loops: CDR1 SEHNR, CDR2 FQNEAQ (reference sequence). Trimming took 4 bases from V and 4 from J, leaving 10 bases between them. The CDR3 loop spans 13 amino acids. The CDR3 sequence is CASSSFGVYGYTF. Written as DNA, the CDR3 is TGTGCCAGCAGCTCTTTTGGGGTCTATGGCTACACCTTC.

This clonotype was seen at least ten times. The chain uses TRBV27 and TRBJ1-1, with D maybe TRBD1 (6 bases). With 4 bases removed from V and 6 bases from J, the gap between germline ends came to 27 bases. In germline, CDR1 is MNHEY, CDR2 SMNVEV (reference sequence). There are 18 residues in the CDR3. The CDR3 DNA follows: TGTGCCAGCAGTTCCTTCGTTAATTCTGTTAGGGGGAGGGCTGAAGCTTTCTTT. Its protein is CASSSFVNSVRGRAEAFF.

This clonotype was observed many times. The chain's CDR3 is CSARDDLGDSNTGELFF. The CDR3 region has the DNA TGCAGTGCTAGAGATGACCTAGGGGACTCGAACACCGGGGAGCTGTTTTTT. V gene TRBV20-1 combines with J gene TRBJ2-2; D is perhaps TRBD2 (6 bases). V lost 0 bases and J lost 0, with 14 bases in between. Looked up from germline, CDR1 is DFQATT and CDR2 is SNEGSKA (reference sequence). The CDR3 spans 17 residues.

This clonotype showed up many times. The chain joins TRBV12-3 or TRBV12-4 to TRBJ2-2; D uncertain. The CDR3 runs 13 residues. The V gene lost 7 bases and the J gene lost 0 bases, with 6 bases spanning the gap. CDR3 loop: CASTFTNTGELFF. The CDR3 bases are TGTGCCAGCACTTTTACGAACACCGGGGAGCTGTTTTTT.

CDR3 region: CASSRSPGLAAKELSNEQFF. The CDR3 bases are TGTGCCAGCAGCCGAAGTCCGGGACTAGCGGCAAAGGAGTTATCGAATGAGCAGTTCTTC. V usage is TRBV7-9 and J usage is TRBJ2-1; TRBD2 matches at 11 bases. V shed 5 bases, J shed 7 bases, and the junction held 22 bases outside the gene matches. The CDR3 totals 20 residues. In germline, CDR1 is SEHNR, CDR2 FQNEAQ (reference sequence).

Many counts were recorded for this clonotype. V usage is TRBV20-1 and J usage is TRBJ2-2; D is unclear. The germline gives CDR1 DFQATT, CDR2 SNEGSKA (reference sequence). This CDR3 comprises 12 residues. Trimming took 0 bases from V and 6 from J, leaving 5 bases between them. Here the CDR3 DNA reads TGCAGTGCTAGAGATCCATCCGGGGAGCTGTTTTTT. It encodes CSARDPSGELFF.

In its sample, this clonotype was seen many times. The V call is TRBV6-5, the J call TRBJ1-1; possibly TRBD1 for D (6 bases). This CDR3 spans 15 amino acids. V lost 0 bases and J lost 1, with 9 bases in between. The germline gives CDR1 MNHEY, CDR2 SVGAGI. The CDR3 DNA reads as TGTGCCAGCAGTTACTCGGGGGCCTCGAACACTGAAGCTTTCTTT. It is translated as CASSYSGASNTEAFF.

This clonotype was detected ten times or more. In nucleotides, the CDR3 is TGTGCCAGCAGCTTAGAGGTCGTTGGTCGGTACAATGAGCAGTTCTTC. Amino acids: CASSLEVVGRYNEQFF. The chain combines TRBV11-2 with TRBJ2-1; D is unclear. V shed 0 bases and J shed 4 bases, with 13 bases lying between them. The CDR3 spans 16 residues. Germline CDR1 and CDR2: SGHAT and FQNNGV.

The table lists this clonotype with many counts. This chain joins TRBV20-1 and TRBJ2-7, with TRBD1 identical over 10 bases. The ends lost 5 bases at V and 7 bases at J; junction bases unmatched: 8. The CDR3 is made up of 13 amino acids. Per germline, CDR1 DFQATT and CDR2 SNEGSKA (reference sequence). CDR3 in amino acids: CSAATGTGEEQYF. The CDR3 DNA reads as TGCAGTGCTGCCACCGGGACAGGGGAGGAGCAGTACTTC.

This clonotype has more than one count but fewer than ten. This clone may be a read error of a much larger clone one base away. The chain employs TRBV3-1 and TRBJ1-5; D may be TRBD1 (5 bases). The V gene lost 4 bases and the J gene lost 3 bases, with 10 bases spanning the gap. Germline V gives CDR1 LGHDT, CDR2 YNNKEL (reference sequence). This CDR3 spans 14 amino acids. CDR3 in amino acids: CASSPGGTNQPQHF. DNA of the CDR3: TGTGCCAGCAGCCCGGGGGGAACCAATCAGCCCCAGCATTTT.

This clonotype appeared many times. This sequence joins TRBV10-3 and TRBJ1-1, with a tentative D call TRBD1 (5 bases). The germline CDR1 and CDR2 sequences are ENHRY and SYGVKD. Deletions cut 3 bases from V and 0 bases from J, with 20 bases between. This CDR3 is built from 18 residues. Written as DNA, the CDR3 is TGTGCCATCAGTGACTCCGCCGTTCGGGACTCAGTGAACACTGAAGCTTTCTTT. As protein: CAISDSAVRDSVNTEAFF.

This clonotype was observed many times. DNA of the CDR3: TGTGCCAGCAGCTTAGGGGGGTACTCCTACGAGCAGTACTTC. Amino acid sequence: CASSLGGYSYEQYF. The rearrangement uses TRBV7-9 and TRBJ2-7, with D possibly called TRBD1 or TRBD2 (5 bases each). This CDR3 is 14 amino acids long. The germline CDR1 and CDR2 sequences are SEHNR and FQNEAQ (reference sequence). The V gene lost 1 base and the J gene lost 0 bases, with 7 bases spanning the gap.

This chain joins TRBV20-1 and TRBJ2-2; TRBD1 matches at 10 bases. Germline CDR1 is DFQATT and CDR2 is SNEGSKA (reference sequence). CDR3 length: 14 residues. With 5 bases clipped from V and 7 bases from J, the junction kept 7 bases outside the gene matches. CDR3 amino acids: CSALRQGADGELFF. The CDR3 DNA follows: TGCAGTGCTCTCCGACAGGGGGCCGACGGGGAGCTGTTTTTT.

This clonotype was seen ten or more times. The J gene is TRBJ1-1, the V gene TRBV4-1; D unresolved. Trimming left V 0 bases short and J 5 bases short, with 7 bases between. From germline, CDR1 is MGHRA and CDR2 YSYEKL. This CDR3 is 13 amino acids long. The CDR3 protein is CASSQDGRTEAFF. DNA of the CDR3: TGCGCCAGCAGCCAAGACGGTAGGACTGAAGCTTTCTTT.

This clonotype has ten or more counts. The chain is built from TRBV6-2 or TRBV6-3 and TRBJ2-3, with 11 bases matching TRBD1. Germline V gene sequence: CDR1 MNHEY, CDR2 SVGEGT. CDR3 length: 15 residues. With V trimmed by 8 bases and J by 4 bases, 8 bases remained unmatched. CDR3 residues: CASRVGQGGSDTQYF. The CDR3 nucleotides are TGTGCCAGCCGCGTGGGACAGGGGGGATCAGATACGCAGTATTTT.

A few counts support this clonotype. V usage is TRBV6-5 and J usage is TRBJ2-3; no reliable D call. V lost 3 bases to trimming and J lost 0 bases, with 10 bases between them. The CDR3 loop spans 15 amino acids. CDR1 and CDR2 (germline): MNHEY, SVGAGI. The DNA for the CDR3 is TGTGCCAGCAGTTATCGGCCCGATAGCACAGATACGCAGTATTTT. Protein product: CASSYRPDSTDTQYF.